The sequence of this T cell receptor (beta chain) was determined in a study of PD-1 blockade in classical Hodgkin lymphoma. Study-wide findings and caveats: Differences between repertoires have undefined causes, possibly disease activity or prior therapy.

Using immunoSEQ multiplex PCR, the repertoire was profiled, and TCRdb retains in-frame clones only, with some absent. The sample contains about 21,000 clones, just under 90% of which appear only once. The time point here: newly diagnosed, previously untreated cHL patient sample. PBMCs, once thawed, yielded CD8+ T cells isolated by magnetic negative selection. The comparison group had newly diagnosed, previously untreated classical Hodgkin lymphoma. A word on this clone: The antigen is unknown.

The CDR3 has 16 residues. Trimming removed 4 bases from V and 1 base from J, with 17 bases in between. Looked up from germline, CDR1 is MNHEY and CDR2 is SMNVEV (reference sequence). Sequencing was performed on CD8+ T cells from blood. This clonotype originated in a human donor with classical Hodgkin lymphoma. J is TRBJ2-7 and V is TRBV27, with a weak D call TRBD1 (6 bases). CDR3 bases: TGTGCCAGCAGTTCATCCTCCGGACAGAGATCCTACGAGCAGTACTTC. This translates into CASSSSSGQRSYEQYF.